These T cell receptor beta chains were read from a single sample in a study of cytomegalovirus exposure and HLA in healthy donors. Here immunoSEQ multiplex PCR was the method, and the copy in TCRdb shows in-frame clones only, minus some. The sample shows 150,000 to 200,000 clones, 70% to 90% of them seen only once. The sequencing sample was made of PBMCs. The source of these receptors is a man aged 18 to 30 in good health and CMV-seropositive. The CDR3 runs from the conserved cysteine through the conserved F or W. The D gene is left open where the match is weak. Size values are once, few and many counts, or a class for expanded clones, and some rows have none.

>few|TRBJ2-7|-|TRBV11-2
CASSLSLYEQYF
TGTGCCAGCAGCTTAAGCCTCTACGAGCAGTACTTC
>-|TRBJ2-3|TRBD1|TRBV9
CASSVSGQFNTDTQYF
TGTGCCAGCAGCGTGTCGGGACAGTTTAACACAGATACGCAGTATTTT
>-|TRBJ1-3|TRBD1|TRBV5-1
CASSLEGAINTIYF
TGCGCCAGCAGCTTGGAGGGGGCCATTAACACCATATATTTT
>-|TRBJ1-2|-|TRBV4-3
CASSQEIGGPDGYTF
TGCGCCAGCAGCCAAGAGATTGGGGGCCCAGATGGCTACACCTTC
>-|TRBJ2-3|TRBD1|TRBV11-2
CATDRGNTDTQYF
TGTGCCACCGACAGGGGGAACACAGATACGCAGTATTTT
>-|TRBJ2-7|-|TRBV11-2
CASSLAGSYEQYF
TGTGCCAGCAGCTTAGCAGGCTCCTACGAGCAGTACTTC
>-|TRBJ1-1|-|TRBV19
CASSPSIAGDTEAFF
TGTGCCAGTAGCCCCTCTATAGCAGGGGATACTGAAGCTTTCTTT
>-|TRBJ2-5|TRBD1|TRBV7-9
CASSGNLGQGKDGETQYF
TGTGCCAGCAGCGGAAATTTGGGACAGGGGAAGGATGGAGAGACCCAGTACTTC
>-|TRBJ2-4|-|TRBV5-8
CASSLDTGKNIQYF
TGTGCCAGCAGCTTGGATACGGGCAAAAACATTCAGTACTTC
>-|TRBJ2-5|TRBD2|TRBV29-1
CSGRGTSIETQYF
TGCAGCGGGCGGGGGACTTCTATTGAGACCCAGTACTTC
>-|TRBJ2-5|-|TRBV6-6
CASSYRGQRHQETQYF
TGTGCCAGCAGTTACAGAGGACAGCGGCACCAAGAGACCCAGTACTTC
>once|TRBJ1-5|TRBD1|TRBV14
CASSLTDRRNQPQHF
TGTGCCAGCAGCCTTACGGACAGGCGCAATCAGCCCCAGCATTTT
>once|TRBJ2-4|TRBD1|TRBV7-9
CASSINDRALAKNIQYF
TGTGCCAGCAGCATAAATGACAGGGCCTTAGCCAAAAACATTCAGTACTTC
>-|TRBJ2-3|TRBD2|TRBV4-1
CASSPLLAGLSTDTQYF
TGCGCCAGCAGCCCCTTACTAGCGGGTCTTAGCACAGATACGCAGTATTTT
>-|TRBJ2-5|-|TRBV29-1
CSANLNGGETQYF
TGCAGCGCGAACCTCAACGGGGGAGAGACCCAGTACTTC
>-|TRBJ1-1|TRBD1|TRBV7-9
CSGQGYTEAFF
TGTTCCGGACAGGGTTACACTGAAGCTTTCTTT
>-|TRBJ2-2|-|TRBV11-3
CASSRAQVRSTGELFF
TGTGCCAGCAGCCGAGCTCAGGTCAGGTCCACCGGGGAGCTGTTTTTT
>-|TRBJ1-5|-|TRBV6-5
CASSFNSNQPQHF
TGTGCCAGCAGTTTTAATAGCAATCAGCCCCAGCATTTT
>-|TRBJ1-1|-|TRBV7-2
CASSLVPDTEAFF
TGTGCCAGCAGCTTAGTCCCCGACACTGAAGCTTTCTTT
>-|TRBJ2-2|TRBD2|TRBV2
CASRGLGLAGPRGTGELFF
TGTGCCAGCAGGGGTTTGGGACTAGCGGGTCCCCGAGGCACCGGGGAGCTGTTTTTT
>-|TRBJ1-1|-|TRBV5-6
CASSLGGRETEAFF
TGTGCCAGCAGCTTGGGAGGGAGGGAAACTGAAGCTTTCTTT
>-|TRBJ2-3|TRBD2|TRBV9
CASSVEWRGGSSTDTQYF
TGTGCCAGCAGCGTAGAGTGGCGGGGGGGCTCTAGCACAGATACGCAGTATTTT
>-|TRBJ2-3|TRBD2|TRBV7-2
CASGLSGGADTQYF
TGTGCCAGCGGGTTAAGCGGGGGGGCAGATACGCAGTATTTT
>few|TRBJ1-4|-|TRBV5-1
CASTPGNDEKLFF
TGCGCCAGCACCCCAGGGAACGATGAAAAACTGTTTTTT
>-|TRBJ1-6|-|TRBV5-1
CASSLAGGVTNSPLHF
TGCGCCAGCAGCCTGGCCGGCGGGGTGACTAATTCACCCCTCCACTTT
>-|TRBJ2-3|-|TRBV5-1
CASSLRTTTDTQYF
TGCGCCAGCAGCTTACGGACTACCACAGATACGCAGTATTTT
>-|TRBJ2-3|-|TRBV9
CASSVEGGAGLPSTDTQYF
TGTGCCAGCAGCGTAGAGGGAGGTGCGGGCCTACCTAGCACAGATACGCAGTATTTT
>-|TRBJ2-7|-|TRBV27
CASTTSWAVGQGGYEQYF
TGTGCCAGCACCACCTCGTGGGCAGTCGGCCAAGGAGGCTACGAGCAGTACTTC
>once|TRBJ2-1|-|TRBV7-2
CASSPGHTNNEQFF
TGTGCCAGCAGCCCCGGACACACCAACAATGAGCAGTTCTTC
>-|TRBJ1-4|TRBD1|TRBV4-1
CASTLRDSGEKLFF
TGCGCCAGCACCCTCCGGGACAGCGGTGAAAAACTGTTTTTT